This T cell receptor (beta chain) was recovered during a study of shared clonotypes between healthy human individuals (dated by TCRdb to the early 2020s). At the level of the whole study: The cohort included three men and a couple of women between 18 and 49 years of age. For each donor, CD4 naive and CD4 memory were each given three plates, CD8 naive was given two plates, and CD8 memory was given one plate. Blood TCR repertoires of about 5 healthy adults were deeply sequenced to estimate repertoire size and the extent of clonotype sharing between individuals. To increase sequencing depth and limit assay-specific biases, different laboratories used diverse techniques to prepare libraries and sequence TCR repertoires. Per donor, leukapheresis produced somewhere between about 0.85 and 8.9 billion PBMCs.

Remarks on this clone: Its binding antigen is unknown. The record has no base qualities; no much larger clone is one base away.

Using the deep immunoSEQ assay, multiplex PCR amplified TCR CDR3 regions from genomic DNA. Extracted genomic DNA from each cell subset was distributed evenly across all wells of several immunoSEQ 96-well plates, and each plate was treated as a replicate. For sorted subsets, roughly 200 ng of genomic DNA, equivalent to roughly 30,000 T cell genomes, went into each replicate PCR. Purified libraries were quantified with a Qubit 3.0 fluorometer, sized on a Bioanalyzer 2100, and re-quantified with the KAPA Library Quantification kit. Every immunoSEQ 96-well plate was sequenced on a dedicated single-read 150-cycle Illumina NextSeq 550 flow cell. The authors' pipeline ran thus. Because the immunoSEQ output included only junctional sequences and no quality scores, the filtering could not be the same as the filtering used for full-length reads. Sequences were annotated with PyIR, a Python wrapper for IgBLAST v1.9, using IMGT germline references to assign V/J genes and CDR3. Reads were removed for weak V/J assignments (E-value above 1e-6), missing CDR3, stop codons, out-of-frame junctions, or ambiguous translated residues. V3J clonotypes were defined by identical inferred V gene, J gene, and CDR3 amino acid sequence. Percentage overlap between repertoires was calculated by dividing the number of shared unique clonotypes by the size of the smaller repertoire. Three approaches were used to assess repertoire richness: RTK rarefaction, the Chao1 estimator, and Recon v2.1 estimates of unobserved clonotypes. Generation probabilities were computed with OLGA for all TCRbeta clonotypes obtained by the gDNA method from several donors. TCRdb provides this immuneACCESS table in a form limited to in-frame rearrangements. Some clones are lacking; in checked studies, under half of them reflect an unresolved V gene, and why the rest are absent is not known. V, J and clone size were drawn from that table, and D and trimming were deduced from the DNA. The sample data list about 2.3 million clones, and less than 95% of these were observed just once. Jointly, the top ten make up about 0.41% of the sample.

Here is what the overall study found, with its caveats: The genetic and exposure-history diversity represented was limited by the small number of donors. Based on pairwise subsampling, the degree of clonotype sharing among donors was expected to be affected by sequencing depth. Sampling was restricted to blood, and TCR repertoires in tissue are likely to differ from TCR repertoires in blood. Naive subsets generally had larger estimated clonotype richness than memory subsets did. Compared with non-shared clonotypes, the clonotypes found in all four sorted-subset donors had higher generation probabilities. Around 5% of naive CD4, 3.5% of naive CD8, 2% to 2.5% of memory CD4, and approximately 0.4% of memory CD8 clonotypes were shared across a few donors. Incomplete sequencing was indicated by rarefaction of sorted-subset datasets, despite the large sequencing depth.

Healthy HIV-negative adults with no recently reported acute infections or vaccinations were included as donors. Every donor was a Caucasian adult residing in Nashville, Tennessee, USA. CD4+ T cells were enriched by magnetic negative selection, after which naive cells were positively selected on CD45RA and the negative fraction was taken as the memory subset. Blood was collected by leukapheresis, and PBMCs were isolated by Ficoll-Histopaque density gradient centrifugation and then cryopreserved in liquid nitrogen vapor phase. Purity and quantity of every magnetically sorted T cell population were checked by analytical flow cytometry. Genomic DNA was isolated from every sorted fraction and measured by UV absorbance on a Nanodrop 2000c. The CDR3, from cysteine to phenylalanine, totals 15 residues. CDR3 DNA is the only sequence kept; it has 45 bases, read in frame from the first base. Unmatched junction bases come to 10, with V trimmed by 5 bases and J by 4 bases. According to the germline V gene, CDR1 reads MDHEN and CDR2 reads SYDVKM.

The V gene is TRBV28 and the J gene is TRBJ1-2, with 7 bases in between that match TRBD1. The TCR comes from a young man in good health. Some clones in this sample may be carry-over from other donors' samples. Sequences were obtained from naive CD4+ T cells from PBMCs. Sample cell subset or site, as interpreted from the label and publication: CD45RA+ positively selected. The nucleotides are TGTGCCAGCAGTCCCAGGACAGGACGAGCCTATGGCTACACCTTC. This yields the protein CASSPRTGRAYGYTF.